This passage covers 15 T cell receptor beta chains from one sample sequenced in a study of blood T cells in healthy people across ages. The second PCR ran about 6 to 12 cycles with a sample-barcoded 5' primer and J-beta primers. TCRdb re-derived calls from the 5' RACE reads in MiXCR, one entry per CDR3 protein. The sample consists of roughly 1.5 million distinct CDR3 sequences, about 42% of them appearing once. The sample comprised blood. Every receptor here comes from a woman between 18 and 30 years old in good health.

There are many counts of this clonotype. The J gene is TRBJ2-7, the V gene TRBV6-2 or TRBV6-3, with no clear D. V was clipped by 6 bases and J by 3 bases, with 9 bases between them. From germline, CDR1 is MNHEY and CDR2 SVGEGT. CDR3 length: 12 residues. CDR3 sequence (DNA): TGTGCCAGCAGGACGGACGACTACGAGCAGTACTTC. This gives the protein CASRTDDYEQYF.

The genes are TRBV19 and TRBJ2-1; TRBD2 aligns across 8 bases. The germline V gene has CDR1 LNHDA and CDR2 SQIVND (reference sequence). The CDR3 has 19 amino acids. Trimming cost V 1 base and J 0 bases; bases outside gene matches: 11. In DNA form, the CDR3 reads TGTGCCAGTAGTATAGCAGAGACAGTAACTAGCGGCTCCTACAATGAGCAGTTCTTC. It is translated as CASSIAETVTSGSYNEQFF.

For the CDR3, the DNA is TGTGCCAGCAGTGAAGTGACCCCCACGGCAAGGGGTGGCTACACCTTC. This translates into CASSEVTPTARGGYTF. The chain carries TRBV25-1 and TRBJ1-2; maybe TRBD1 (5 bases). Trimming removed 2 bases from V and 7 bases from J, with 20 bases in between. There are 16 residues in the CDR3. Germline CDR1 MGHDK, CDR2 SYGVNS.

The chain couples TRBV29-1 to TRBJ1-1; TRBD1 matches at 9 bases. Germline assignment: CDR1 SQVTM and CDR2 ANQGSEA. V dropped 7 bases and J dropped 3; count of bases not matched to a gene: 6. The CDR3 extends over 13 amino acids. DNA for the CDR3: TGCAGCGCTGGGACAGGGACATACACTGAAGCTTTCTTT. As protein: CSAGTGTYTEAFF.

The chain is built from TRBV29-1 and TRBJ2-5, with TRBD1 as a possible D gene (6 bases). The CDR3 spans 13 residues. The germline V gene has CDR1 SQVTM and CDR2 ANQGSEA. V was clipped by 7 bases and J by 5 bases, with 17 bases between them. CDR3 DNA: TGCAGCGGGACAGCTACAGGGTTGGAGACCCAGTACTTC. The encoded protein is CSGTATGLETQYF.

The V gene is TRBV11-2, the J gene TRBJ2-3, with D perhaps matching TRBD1 (5 bases). V lost 0 bases to trimming and J lost 0 bases, with 13 bases between them. Germline lookup yields CDR1 SGHAT and CDR2 FQNNGV. CDR3 length: 17 amino acids. DNA for the CDR3: TGTGCCAGCAGCTTAGACCACAGGTTCGGGAGCACAGATACGCAGTATTTT. Residues: CASSLDHRFGSTDTQYF.

The sample holds a few counts of this clonotype. The V and J genes are TRBV20-1 and TRBJ1-1; TRBD1 matches 12 bases. Germline V CDR1 and CDR2: DFQATT, SNEGSKA (reference sequence). The V segment lost 6 bases and the J segment 3 bases; nucleotides outside the gene matches: 5. This CDR3 has 14 amino acids. CDR3 DNA: TGCAGTGCCCCGGGACAGGGGGCGGACACTGAAGCTTTCTTT. This gives the protein CSAPGQGADTEAFF.

V and J are TRBV25-1 and TRBJ2-3; D gene unclear. Germline-derived CDR1 and CDR2 are MGHDK and SYGVNS. Trimming stripped 0 bases from V and 4 bases from J, with 8 bases between. The CDR3 runs 14 residues. For the CDR3, the DNA is TGTGCCAGCAGTGAATATATCCAGCCAGATACGCAGTATTTT. As protein: CASSEYIQPDTQYF. Together with reference TRBV25-1 and TRBJ2-3, the CDR3 gives the full variable domain: EADIYQTPRYLVIGTGKKITLECSQTMGHDKMYWYQQDPGMELHLIHYSYGVNSTEKGDLSSESTVSRIRTEHFPLTLESARPSHTSQYLCASSEYIQPDTQYFGPGTRLTVL.

This chain joins TRBV7-3 and TRBJ2-6; the D gene could be TRBD1 or TRBD2 (5 bases each). CDR1 and CDR2 (germline): SGHTA, FQGTGA. This CDR3 has 15 residues. V was pared by 5 bases and J by 4 bases, with 12 bases between. As DNA, the CDR3 is TGTGCCAGCAGCCTCACGGGGCGAGGGGCCAACGTCCTGACTTTC. The encoded protein is CASSLTGRGANVLTF.

The chain uses TRBV7-9 and TRBJ2-5; D not resolved. Looked up from germline, CDR1 is SEHNR and CDR2 is FQNEAQ (reference sequence). Deletions cut 3 bases from V and 5 bases from J, with 10 bases between. The CDR3 is 13 residues long. CDR3 residues: CASSFPGYETQYF. Here the CDR3 DNA reads TGTGCCAGCAGCTTTCCAGGCTACGAGACCCAGTACTTC.

The chain is built from TRBV9 and TRBJ2-5; D unresolved. This CDR3 has 15 residues. CDR1 and CDR2 from the germline V gene are SGDLS and YYNGEE. V was pared by 5 bases and J by 7 bases, with 21 bases between. In DNA, the CDR3 is TGTGCCAGCAGTGCCCCGGGCTTCAAAACTGGGACCCAGTACTTC. Translating gives CASSAPGFKTGTQYF.

A word on this clonotype: A read error may account for a junction end that differs from germline. The CDR3 loop reads CASRNGPTGEPFF. Written as DNA, the CDR3 is TGTGCCAGCAGGAATGGACCCACCGGGGAGCCGTTTTTT. V gene TRBV6-6 combines with J gene TRBJ2-2, with a possible D match to TRBD2 (5 bases). Per the germline V gene, CDR1 is MNHNY and CDR2 is SVGAGI (reference sequence). The CDR3 has 13 residues.

The CDR3 spells CASSLIQNQPQHF. In nucleotides, the CDR3 is TGTGCCAGCAGTTTAATACAAAATCAGCCCCAGCATTTT. The chain has TRBV12-3 or TRBV12-4 and TRBJ1-5; D is undetermined. This CDR3 comprises 13 residues. Trimming took off 2 bases at V and 4 bases at J, with 6 bases between the two ends.

The rearrangement joins TRBV4-3 to TRBJ1-2, with a weak D call TRBD1 (5 bases). The CDR3 contains 14 residues. The V end was cut by 3 bases, the J end by 4 bases, with 12 bases between. Per germline, CDR1 LGHNA and CDR2 YSLEER. The DNA of the CDR3 is TGCGCCAGCAGCCAGATCAGGGAAGGCTATGGCTACACCTTC. Translated: CASSQIREGYGYTF.

The V gene is TRBV3-1, the J gene TRBJ2-3; 14 bases map to TRBD2. This CDR3 has 16 amino acids. V lost 4 bases, J lost 4 bases, and 4 bases stayed unmatched. Germline assignment: CDR1 LGHDT and CDR2 YNNKEL (reference sequence). The chain's CDR3 is CASSPGTSGGPDTQYF. The CDR3 DNA reads TGTGCCAGCAGCCCCGGGACTAGCGGGGGACCAGATACGCAGTATTTT.